A single sample gave rise to the 14 T cell receptor beta chains below, sequenced in a study of blood T cells in healthy people across ages. A second 7 to 11 cycle PCR used barcoded and J-beta primers. MiXCR was run by TCRdb on the 5' RACE reads, yielding one entry per CDR3 protein. Among 650,000 to 1,000,000 distinct CDR3 sequences listed, about 34% were seen once. The sequencing sample was made of blood. The receptor source for this set is a man between 18 and 29 years old in good health.

This rearrangement joins TRBV5-1 to TRBJ2-1; TRBD1 agrees at 8 bases. Trimming took 0 bases from V and 6 from J; bases not matched to a gene: 5. The CDR3 is 15 amino acids. Germline V gives CDR1 SGHRS, CDR2 YFSETQ. The CDR3 reads CASSLALRGLNEQFF. The DNA of the CDR3 is TGCGCCAGCAGCTTGGCCCTCAGGGGGCTCAATGAGCAGTTCTTC.

This clonotype has more than one count but fewer than ten. The chain combines TRBV5-1 with TRBJ2-5; a weak D match, TRBD1 (6 bases). The V gene lost 3 bases and the J gene lost 11 bases, with 29 bases spanning the gap. Looked up from germline, CDR1 is SGHRS and CDR2 is YFSETQ. The CDR3 contains 17 residues. The CDR3 region has the DNA TGCGCCAGCAGCTGGCACCGGGACAAGGGAGATTACAATGAGCAGTACTTC. Residues: CASSWHRDKGDYNEQYF.

V is TRBV20-1 and J is TRBJ1-4, with 7 positions matching TRBD1. The CDR3 consists of 16 residues. Germline V gene data show CDR1 as DFQATT and CDR2 as SNEGSKA (reference sequence). V lost 2 bases, J lost 4 bases, and 10 bases stayed unmatched. CDR3 in amino acids: CSARIRGDSINEKLFF. CDR3 DNA: TGCAGTGCTAGAATAAGAGGGGACAGCATTAATGAAAAACTGTTTTTT.

V is TRBV14 and J is TRBJ2-1; a weak D match, TRBD1 (6 bases). CDR1 SGHDN and CDR2 FVKESK come from the germline V gene. The CDR3 runs to 13 residues. V gave up 8 bases and J gave up 4 bases, with 12 bases separating them. CDR3 sequence: CASQGQIYNEQFF. DNA for the CDR3: TGTGCCAGCCAGGGACAAATTTACAATGAGCAGTTCTTC.

This clonotype was observed a few times. The chain is built from TRBV6-2 or TRBV6-3 and TRBJ2-7; 10 positions match TRBD1. This CDR3 region has 15 residues. V lost 8 bases and J lost 7; bases outside the gene matches: 14. The germline gives CDR1 MNHEY, CDR2 SVGEGT. This CDR3 reads CASHYRDRGYNEQYF. Written as DNA, the CDR3 is TGTGCCAGCCACTACCGGGACAGGGGATATAATGAGCAGTACTTC.

This clonotype was observed a few times. The rearrangement uses TRBV28 and TRBJ2-4; D remains unclear. The DNA end is a closer match to TRBJ2-5, so the J assignment may be wrong. The germline V gene has CDR1 MDHEN and CDR2 SYDVKM. CDR3 length: 14 amino acids. In DNA form, the CDR3 reads TGTGCCAGCAGTTTATCGTCAGGTAGTGAGACCCAGTACTTC. It encodes CASSLSSGSETQYF.

With respect to this clonotype: A single base separates this from a much larger clone, so it may be a read error. The chain's CDR3 is CASRREVTDMQYF. The CDR3 nucleotides are TGTGCCAGCAGGAGGGAGGTCACAGATATGCAGTATTTT. J is TRBJ2-3 and V is TRBV28, with D possibly TRBD2 on 6 matching bases. This CDR3 has 13 residues. Germline V gene sequence: CDR1 MDHEN, CDR2 SYDVKM.

The chain has TRBV20-1 and TRBJ2-3, with D possibly being TRBD2 (6 bases). Germline lookup yields CDR1 DFQATT and CDR2 SNEGSKA (reference sequence). Trimming stripped 3 bases from V and 1 base from J, with 14 bases between. This CDR3 is built from 15 residues. In DNA form, the CDR3 reads TGCAGTGCTAGCGGGGGAGGAGATCGCACAGATACGCAGTATTTT. Protein product: CSASGGGDRTDTQYF.

V gene TRBV20-1 combines with J gene TRBJ2-1; D is possibly TRBD2 (6 bases). V shed 7 bases and J shed 5 bases, with 15 bases lying between them. The germline V gene has CDR1 DFQATT and CDR2 SNEGSKA (reference sequence). The CDR3 runs to 13 residues. The CDR3 nucleotides read TGCAGTGGGGCGGGACCTCCTAACAATGAGCAGTTCTTC. Translating gives CSGAGPPNNEQFF.

The gene calls are TRBV18 and TRBJ1-2, with a weak D call TRBD1 (6 bases). Trimming stripped 1 base from V and 3 bases from J, with 6 bases between. The V gene's germline CDR1 is KGHSH and CDR2 LQKENI. The CDR3 extends over 13 amino acids. The chain's CDR3 is CASSPRQDYGYTF. The CDR3 region has the DNA TGTGCCAGCTCACCACGACAGGACTATGGCTACACCTTC.

CDR3 bases: TGTGCCAGCAATCGGGGACAGGGGAATGTCATTCAGTACTTC. Translating it yields CASNRGQGNVIQYF. The V gene is TRBV5-5, the J gene TRBJ2-4, with 10 bases aligning to TRBD1. The junction had 9 bases not matched to a gene; V was cut back by 6 bases and J by 9 bases. Germline V lookup: CDR1 SGHKS, CDR2 YYEKEE (reference sequence). CDR3 length equals 14 residues.

This clonotype was counted a few times. The V gene is TRBV7-9, the J gene TRBJ1-2; D remains unclear. The CDR3 is made up of 13 amino acids. The germline gives CDR1 SEHNR, CDR2 FQNEAQ (reference sequence). Trimming removed 1 base at V and 5 bases at J, with 8 bases between. DNA for the CDR3: TGTGCCAGCAGCTTAGAGAGGGAATATGGCTACACCTTC. Translated, it gives CASSLEREYGYTF. The full variable domain, its missing parts supplied by reference TRBV7-9 and TRBJ1-2, is DTGVSQNPRHKITKRGQNVTFRCDPISEHNRLYWYRQTLGQGPEFLTYFQNEAQLEKSRLLSDRFSAERPKGSFSTLEIQRTEQGDSAMYLCASSLEREYGYTFGSGTRLTVV.

This chain connects TRBV2 to TRBJ2-2; D unclear. CDR3 length equals 18 residues. The germline gives CDR1 SNHLY, CDR2 FYNNEI. V gave up 3 bases and J gave up 1 base, with 18 bases separating them. In DNA, the CDR3 is TGTGCCAGCAGTGATTTTTTAGGTGTTGGACGGAACACCGGGGAGCTGTTTTTT. This sequence encodes CASSDFLGVGRNTGELFF.

The chain uses TRBV7-2 and TRBJ1-6; 7 bases fit TRBD1. This CDR3 region has 15 residues. Germline V gene lookup returns CDR1 SGHTA and CDR2 FQGNSA. The V and J ends lost 5 bases and 6 bases, in that order; junction bases with no gene match: 7. DNA of the CDR3: TGTGCCAGCAGCCCCCGGACAGGCCTTAATTCACCCCTCCACTTT. Translation gives CASSPRTGLNSPLHF.